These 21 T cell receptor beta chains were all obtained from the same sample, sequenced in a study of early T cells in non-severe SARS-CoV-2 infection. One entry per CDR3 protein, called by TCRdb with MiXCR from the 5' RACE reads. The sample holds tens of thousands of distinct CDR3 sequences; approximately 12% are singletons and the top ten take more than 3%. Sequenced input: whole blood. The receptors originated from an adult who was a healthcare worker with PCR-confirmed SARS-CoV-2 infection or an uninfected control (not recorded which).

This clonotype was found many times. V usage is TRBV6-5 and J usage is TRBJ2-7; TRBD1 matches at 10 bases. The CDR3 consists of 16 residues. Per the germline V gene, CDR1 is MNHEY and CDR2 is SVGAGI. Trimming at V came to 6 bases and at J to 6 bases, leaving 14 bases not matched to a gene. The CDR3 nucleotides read TGTGCCAGCAGCCCTCGGGGGGGGACAGGGGTCGGCGAGCAGTACTTC. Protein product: CASSPRGGTGVGEQYF.

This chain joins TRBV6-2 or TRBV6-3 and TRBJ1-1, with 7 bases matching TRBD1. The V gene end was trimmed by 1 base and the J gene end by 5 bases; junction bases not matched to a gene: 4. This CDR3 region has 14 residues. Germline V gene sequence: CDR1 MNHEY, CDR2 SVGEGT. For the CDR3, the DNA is TGTGCCAGCAGTTACTTAACAGGGGAGACTGAAGCTTTCTTT. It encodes CASSYLTGETEAFF.

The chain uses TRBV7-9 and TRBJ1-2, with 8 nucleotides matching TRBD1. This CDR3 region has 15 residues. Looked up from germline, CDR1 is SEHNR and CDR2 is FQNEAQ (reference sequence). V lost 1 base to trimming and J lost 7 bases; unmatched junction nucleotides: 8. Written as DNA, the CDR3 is TGTGCCAGCAGCTTAGGACAGGGGCGATCCCCTGGCTACACCTTC. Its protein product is CASSLGQGRSPGYTF.

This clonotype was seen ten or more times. Here the CDR3 DNA reads TGTGCCAGTCGAGCGAGCGGGAGCCACGAGCAGTACTTC. Its translation: CASRASGSHEQYF. This chain uses TRBV27 with TRBJ2-7, with 8 bases lining up with TRBD2. The CDR3 has 13 residues. CDR1 and CDR2 from the germline V gene are MNHEY and SMNVEV (reference sequence). J was trimmed by 5 bases and V by 9 bases; bases with no gene match: 9.

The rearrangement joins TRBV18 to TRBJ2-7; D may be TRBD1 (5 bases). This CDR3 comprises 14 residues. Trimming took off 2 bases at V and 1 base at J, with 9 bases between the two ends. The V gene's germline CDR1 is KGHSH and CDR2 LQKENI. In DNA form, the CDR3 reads TGTGCCAGCTCACCAGGGGCTCCATCCTACGAGCAGTACTTC. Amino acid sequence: CASSPGAPSYEQYF.

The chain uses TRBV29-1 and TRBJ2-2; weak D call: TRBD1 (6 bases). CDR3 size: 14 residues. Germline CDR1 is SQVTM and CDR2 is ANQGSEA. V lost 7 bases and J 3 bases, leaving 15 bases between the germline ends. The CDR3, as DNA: TGCAGCGCGTCAGGGGCACTACACACCGGGGAGCTGTTTTTT. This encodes CSASGALHTGELFF.

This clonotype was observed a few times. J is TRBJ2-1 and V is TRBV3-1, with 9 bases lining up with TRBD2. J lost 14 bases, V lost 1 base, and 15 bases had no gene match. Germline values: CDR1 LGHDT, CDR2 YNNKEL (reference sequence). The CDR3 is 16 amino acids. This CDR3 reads CASSQVETSGRAGKFF. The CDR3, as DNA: TGTGCCAGCAGCCAAGTGGAGACTAGCGGTCGGGCTGGCAAGTTCTTC.

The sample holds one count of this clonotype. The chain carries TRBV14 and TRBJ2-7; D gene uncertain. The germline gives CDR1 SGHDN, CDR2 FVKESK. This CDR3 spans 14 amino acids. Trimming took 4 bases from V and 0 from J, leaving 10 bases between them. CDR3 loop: CASSLQPASYEQYF. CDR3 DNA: TGTGCCAGCAGCCTCCAGCCGGCCTCCTACGAGCAGTACTTC.

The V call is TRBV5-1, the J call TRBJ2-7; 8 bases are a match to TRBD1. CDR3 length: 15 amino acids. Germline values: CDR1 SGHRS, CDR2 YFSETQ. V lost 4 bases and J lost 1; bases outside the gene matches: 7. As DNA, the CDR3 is TGCGCCAGCAGCCCCCAGGGGGCTGCTTCCTACGAGCAGTACTTC. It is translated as CASSPQGAASYEQYF.

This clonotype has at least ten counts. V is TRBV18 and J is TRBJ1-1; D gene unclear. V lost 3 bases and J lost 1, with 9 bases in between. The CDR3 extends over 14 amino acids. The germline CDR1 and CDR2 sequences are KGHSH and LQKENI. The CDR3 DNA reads TGTGCCAGCTCACCTGCCAGCTCGAACACTGAAGCTTTCTTT. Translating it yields CASSPASSNTEAFF. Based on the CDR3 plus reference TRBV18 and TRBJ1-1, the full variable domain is NAGVMQNPRHLVRRRGQEARLRCSPMKGHSHVYWYRQLPEEGLKFMVYLQKENIIDESGMPKERFSAEFPKEGPSILRIQQVVRGDSAAYFCASSPASSNTEAFFGQGTRLTVV.

CDR3 sequence reads: CASTRRSASGANVLTF. The CDR3, as DNA: TGTGCCAGTACCCGAAGGTCCGCCTCTGGGGCCAACGTCCTGACTTTC. The chain carries TRBV19 and TRBJ2-6; unclear D gene. This CDR3 region has 16 residues. Germline V gene data show CDR1 as LNHDA and CDR2 as SQIVND (reference sequence). Trimming took 7 bases from V and 0 from J, leaving 13 bases between them.

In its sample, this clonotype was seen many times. Here the CDR3 DNA reads TGTGCCAGCAGCCCGGGAGACAGGGGTTACTACGAGCAGTACTTC. This gives the protein CASSPGDRGYYEQYF. V and J are TRBV28 and TRBJ2-7, with TRBD1 matching over 8 bases. This CDR3 contains 15 residues. Trimming at V came to 6 bases and at J to 3 bases, leaving 10 bases not matched to a gene. Germline V lookup: CDR1 MDHEN, CDR2 SYDVKM.

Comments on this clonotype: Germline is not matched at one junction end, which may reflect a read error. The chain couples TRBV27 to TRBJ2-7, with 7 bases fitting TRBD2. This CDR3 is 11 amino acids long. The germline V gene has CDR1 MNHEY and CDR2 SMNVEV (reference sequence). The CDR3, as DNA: TGTGCCAGCAGCTCTAGCGGTAACTGGCACTTC. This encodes CASSSSGNWHF.

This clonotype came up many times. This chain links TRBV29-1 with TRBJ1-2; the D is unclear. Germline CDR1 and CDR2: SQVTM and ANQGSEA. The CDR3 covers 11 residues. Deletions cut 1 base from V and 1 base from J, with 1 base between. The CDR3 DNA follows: TGCAGCGTTGAAGTTAACTATGGCTACACCTTC. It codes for CSVEVNYGYTF.

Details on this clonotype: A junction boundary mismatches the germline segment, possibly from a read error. CDR3 sequence reads: CAWSARPRVLF. The DNA for the CDR3 is TGTGCCTGGAGTGCCCGGCCACGGGTTCTCTTT. This rearrangement joins TRBV30 to TRBJ1-1; D not resolved. Germline loops: CDR1 GTSNPN, CDR2 SVGIG (reference sequence). The CDR3 consists of 11 residues.

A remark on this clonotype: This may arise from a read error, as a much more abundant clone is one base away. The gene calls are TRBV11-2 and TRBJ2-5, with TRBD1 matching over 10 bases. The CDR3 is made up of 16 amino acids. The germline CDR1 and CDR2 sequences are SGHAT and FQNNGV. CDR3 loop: CASGPGQGSPREAQYF. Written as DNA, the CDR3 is TGTGCCAGCGGACCGGGACAGGGGTCCCCCAGAGAGGCCCAGTACTTC. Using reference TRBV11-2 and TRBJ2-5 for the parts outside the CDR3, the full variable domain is EAGVAQSPRYKIIEKRQSVAFWCNPISGHATLYWYQQILGQGPKLLIQFQNNGVVDDSQLPKDRFSAERLKGVDSTLKIQPAKLEDSAVYLCASGPGQGSPREAQYFGPGTRLLVL.

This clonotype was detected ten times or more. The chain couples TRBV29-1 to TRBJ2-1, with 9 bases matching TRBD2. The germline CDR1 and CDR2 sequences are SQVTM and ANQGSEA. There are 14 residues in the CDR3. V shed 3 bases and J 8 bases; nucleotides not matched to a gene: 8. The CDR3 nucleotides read TGCAGCGTTGAGGGCGGGAGGGCAGTGGATGAGCAGTTCTTC. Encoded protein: CSVEGGRAVDEQFF.

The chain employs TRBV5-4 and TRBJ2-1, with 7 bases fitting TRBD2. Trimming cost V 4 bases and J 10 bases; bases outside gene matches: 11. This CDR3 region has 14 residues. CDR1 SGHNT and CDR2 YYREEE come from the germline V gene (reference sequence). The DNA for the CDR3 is TGTGCCAGCAGCCTAATCACTAGCGAGGGGGAGCAGTTCTTC. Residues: CASSLITSEGEQFF. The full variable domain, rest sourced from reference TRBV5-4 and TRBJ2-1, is ETGVTQSPTHLIKTRGQQVTLRCSSQSGHNTVSWYQQALGQGPQFIFQYYREEENGRGNFPPRFSGLQFPNYSSELNVNALELDDSALYLCASSLITSEGEQFFGPGTRLTVL.

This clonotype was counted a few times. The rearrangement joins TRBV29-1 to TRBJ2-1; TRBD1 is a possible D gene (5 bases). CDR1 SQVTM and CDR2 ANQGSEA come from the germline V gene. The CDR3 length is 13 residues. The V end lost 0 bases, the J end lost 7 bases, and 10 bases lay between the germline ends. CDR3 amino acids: CSVEDWKGNEQFF. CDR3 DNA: TGCAGCGTTGAAGATTGGAAGGGGAATGAGCAGTTCTTC.

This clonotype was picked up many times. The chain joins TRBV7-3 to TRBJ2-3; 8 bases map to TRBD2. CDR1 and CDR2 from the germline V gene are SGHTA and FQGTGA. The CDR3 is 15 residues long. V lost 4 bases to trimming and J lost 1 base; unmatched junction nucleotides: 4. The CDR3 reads CASSWGTSGTDTQYF. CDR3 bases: TGTGCCAGCAGCTGGGGGACTAGTGGCACAGATACGCAGTATTTT.

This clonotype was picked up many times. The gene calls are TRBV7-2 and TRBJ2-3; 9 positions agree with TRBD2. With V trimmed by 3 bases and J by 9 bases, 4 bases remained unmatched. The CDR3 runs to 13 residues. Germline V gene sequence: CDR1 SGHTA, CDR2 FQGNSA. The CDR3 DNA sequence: TGTGCCAGCAGCTTCCCTAGCGGGACGACGCAGTATTTT. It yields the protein CASSFPSGTTQYF.